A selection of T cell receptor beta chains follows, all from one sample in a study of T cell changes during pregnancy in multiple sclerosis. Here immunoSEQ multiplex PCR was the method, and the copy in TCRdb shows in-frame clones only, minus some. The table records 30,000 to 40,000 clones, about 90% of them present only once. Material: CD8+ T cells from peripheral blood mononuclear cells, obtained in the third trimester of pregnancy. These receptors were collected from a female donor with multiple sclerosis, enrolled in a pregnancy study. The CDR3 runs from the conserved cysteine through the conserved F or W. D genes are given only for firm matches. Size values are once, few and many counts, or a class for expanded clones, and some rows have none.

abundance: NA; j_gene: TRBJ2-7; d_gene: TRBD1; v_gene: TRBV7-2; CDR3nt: TGTGCCAGCAGCCAGACAGGGGGTATATCCTACGAGCAGTACTTC; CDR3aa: CASSQTGGISYEQYF
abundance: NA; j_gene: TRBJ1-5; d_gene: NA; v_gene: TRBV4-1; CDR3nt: TGCGCCAGCAGCCAATCCGGGAACGGCAATCAGCCCCAGCATTTT; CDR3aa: CASSQSGNGNQPQHF
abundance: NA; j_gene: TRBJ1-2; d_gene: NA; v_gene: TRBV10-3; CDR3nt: TGTGCCATCAGCGGCGGGGGAGGCTTCTATGGCTACACCTTC; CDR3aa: CAISGGGGFYGYTF
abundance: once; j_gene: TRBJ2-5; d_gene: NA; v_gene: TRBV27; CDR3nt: TGTGCCAGCAGTTTAGTGCGGGGCGGAGAGACCCAGTACTTC; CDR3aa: CASSLVRGGETQYF
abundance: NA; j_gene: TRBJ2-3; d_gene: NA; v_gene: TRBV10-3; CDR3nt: TGTGCCATCAGTGAGTCGAATTCCTATTACACAGATACGCAGTATTTT; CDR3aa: CAISESNSYYTDTQYF
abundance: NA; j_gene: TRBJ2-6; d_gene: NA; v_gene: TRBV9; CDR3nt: TGTGCCAGCAGCGTAGTCGGCCCTTCGGGGAATTTTCGTTCTGGGGCCAACGTCCTGACTTTC; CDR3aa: CASSVVGPSGNFRSGANVLTF
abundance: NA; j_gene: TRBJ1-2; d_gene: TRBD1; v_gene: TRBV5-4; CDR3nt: TGTGCCAGCAGCCCACACTACGCGGAGGGGGCGAAGACCTATGGCTACACCTTC; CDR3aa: CASSPHYAEGAKTYGYTF
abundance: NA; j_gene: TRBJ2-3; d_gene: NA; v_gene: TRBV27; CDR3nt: TGTGCCAGCAGTTTTGGGGGGGCGGATACGCAGTATTTT; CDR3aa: CASSFGGADTQYF
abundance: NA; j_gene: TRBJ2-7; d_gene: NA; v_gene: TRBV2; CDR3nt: TGTGCCAGCACAGGCAGGGGCCGGGAGCAGTACTTC; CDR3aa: CASTGRGREQYF
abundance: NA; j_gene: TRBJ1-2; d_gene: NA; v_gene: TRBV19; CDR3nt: TGTGCCAGTAGCCCGGCGGGAGGCGTCTATGGCTACACCTTC; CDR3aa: CASSPAGGVYGYTF
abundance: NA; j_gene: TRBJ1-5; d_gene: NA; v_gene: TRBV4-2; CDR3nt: TGTGCCAGCAGCCGGGAGGTGAGCAATCAGCCCCAGCATTTT; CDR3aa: CASSREVSNQPQHF
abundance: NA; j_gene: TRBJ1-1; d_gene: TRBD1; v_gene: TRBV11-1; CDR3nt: TGTGCCAGCAGCCTGGGACAGTTGAACACTGAAGCTTTCTTT; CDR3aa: CASSLGQLNTEAFF
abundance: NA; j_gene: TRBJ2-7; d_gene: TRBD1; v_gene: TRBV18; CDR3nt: TGTGCCAGCTCACTCCGGGACAGGGCTAACGAGCAGTACTTC; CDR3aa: CASSLRDRANEQYF
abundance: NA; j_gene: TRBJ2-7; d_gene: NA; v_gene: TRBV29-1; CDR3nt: TGCAGCGTTGGGAGATGGGACAACTATTACGAGCAGTACTTC; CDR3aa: CSVGRWDNYYEQYF
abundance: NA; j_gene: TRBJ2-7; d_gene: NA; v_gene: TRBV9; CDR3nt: TGTGCCAGCAGCGTGGAGGGATCAGCGAGGAAGCAGTACTTC; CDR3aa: CASSVEGSARKQYF
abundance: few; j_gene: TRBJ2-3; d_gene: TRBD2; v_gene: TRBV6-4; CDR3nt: TGTGCCAGCAGCCCACTAGCGGGGGGCACAGATACGCAGTATTTT; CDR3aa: CASSPLAGGTDTQYF
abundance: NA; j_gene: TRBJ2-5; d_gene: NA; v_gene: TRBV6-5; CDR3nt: TGTGCCAGCAGTTCCTTCTTGGACAGCCGGGAGACCCAGTACTTC; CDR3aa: CASSSFLDSRETQYF
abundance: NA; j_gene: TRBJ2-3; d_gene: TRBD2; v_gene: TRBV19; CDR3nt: TGTGCCAGTAGTATCCAGCCCCTAGCGGCGGTAAAAGATACGCAGTATTTT; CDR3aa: CASSIQPLAAVKDTQYF
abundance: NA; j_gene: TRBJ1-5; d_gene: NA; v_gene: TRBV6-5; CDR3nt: TGTGCCAGCAGCCCACAAAGGGGGTTGAGTCAGCCCCAGCATTTT; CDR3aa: CASSPQRGLSQPQHF
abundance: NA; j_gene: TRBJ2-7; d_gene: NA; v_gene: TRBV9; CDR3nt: TGTGCCAGCAGCGTAGGGGGCGTTGGCCCTTACGAGCAGTACTTC; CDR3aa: CASSVGGVGPYEQYF
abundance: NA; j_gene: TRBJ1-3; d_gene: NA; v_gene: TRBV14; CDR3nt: TGTGCCAGCAGTTTCGAGGGAAACACCATATATTTT; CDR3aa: CASSFEGNTIYF
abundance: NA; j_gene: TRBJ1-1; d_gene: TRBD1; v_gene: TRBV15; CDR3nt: TGTGCCACCAGCAGGACAGGGGTGGACACTGAAGCTTTCTTT; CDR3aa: CATSRTGVDTEAFF
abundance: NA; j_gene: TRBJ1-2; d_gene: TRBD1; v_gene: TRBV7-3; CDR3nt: TGTGCCAGCCCCTCGTGGGACAGGGGGCCTCATGGCTACACCTTC; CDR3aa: CASPSWDRGPHGYTF
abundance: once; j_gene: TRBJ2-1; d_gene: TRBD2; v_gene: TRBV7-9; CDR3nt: TGTGCCAGCAGCTTAGTCAACGGGACTACCTCTGATAATGAGCAGTTCTTC; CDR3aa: CASSLVNGTTSDNEQFF
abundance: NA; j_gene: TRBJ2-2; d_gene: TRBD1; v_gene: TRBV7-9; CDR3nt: TGTGCCAGCAGTCTTTTGGGGACAGAAAAAACCGGGGAGCTGTTTTTT; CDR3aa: CASSLLGTEKTGELFF
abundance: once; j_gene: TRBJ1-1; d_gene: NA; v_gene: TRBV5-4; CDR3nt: TGTGCCAGCAGCTTGGGATTAGAGGGGGTGGGCACTGAAGCTTTCTTT; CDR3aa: CASSLGLEGVGTEAFF
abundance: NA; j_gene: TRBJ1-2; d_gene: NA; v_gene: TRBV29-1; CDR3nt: TGCAGCGTTGGGGGAGGGCCCTATGGCTACACCTTC; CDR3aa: CSVGGGPYGYTF
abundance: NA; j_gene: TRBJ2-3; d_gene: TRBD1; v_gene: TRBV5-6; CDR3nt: TGTGCCAGCAGCCTTCGGACAGGGACAGATACGCAGTATTTT; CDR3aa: CASSLRTGTDTQYF
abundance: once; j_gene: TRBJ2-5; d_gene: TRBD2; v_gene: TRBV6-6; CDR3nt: TGTGCCAGCAGTTCCCTCGGCGGGGGGATCCAAGAGACCCAGTACTTC; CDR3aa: CASSSLGGGIQETQYF
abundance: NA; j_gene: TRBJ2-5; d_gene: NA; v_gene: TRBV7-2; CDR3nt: TGTGCCAGCAGCCTCTTTTTAGCGACTCAAGAGACCCAGTACTTC; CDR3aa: CASSLFLATQETQYF
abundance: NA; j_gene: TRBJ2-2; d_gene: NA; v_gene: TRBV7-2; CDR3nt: TGTGCCAGCATCCTTCCCTCCTCGAACACCGGGGAGCTGTTTTTT; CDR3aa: CASILPSSNTGELFF
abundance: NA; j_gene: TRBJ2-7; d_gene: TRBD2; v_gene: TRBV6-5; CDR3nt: TGTGCCAGCCAAGGGACTAGCTCCTACGAGCAGTACTTC; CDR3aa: CASQGTSSYEQYF
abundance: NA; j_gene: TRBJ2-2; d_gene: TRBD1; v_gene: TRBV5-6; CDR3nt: TGTGCCAGCAGCTGGGCTGACAGGGGTAACACCGGGGAGCTGTTTTTT; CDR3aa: CASSWADRGNTGELFF
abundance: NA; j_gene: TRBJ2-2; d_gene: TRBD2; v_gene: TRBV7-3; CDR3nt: TGTGCCAGCACTCCGGGGGGGAACACCGGGGAGCTGTTTTTT; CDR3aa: CASTPGGNTGELFF
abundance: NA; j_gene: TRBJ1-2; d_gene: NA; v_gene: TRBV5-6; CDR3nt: TGTGCCAGCAGCGAAGGGAGAAACTATGGCTACACCTTC; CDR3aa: CASSEGRNYGYTF
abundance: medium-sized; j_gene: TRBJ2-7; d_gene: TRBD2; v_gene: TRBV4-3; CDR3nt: TGCGCCAGCAGCCCCCCCGGGGGGGACGAGCAGTACTTC; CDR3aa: CASSPPGGDEQYF